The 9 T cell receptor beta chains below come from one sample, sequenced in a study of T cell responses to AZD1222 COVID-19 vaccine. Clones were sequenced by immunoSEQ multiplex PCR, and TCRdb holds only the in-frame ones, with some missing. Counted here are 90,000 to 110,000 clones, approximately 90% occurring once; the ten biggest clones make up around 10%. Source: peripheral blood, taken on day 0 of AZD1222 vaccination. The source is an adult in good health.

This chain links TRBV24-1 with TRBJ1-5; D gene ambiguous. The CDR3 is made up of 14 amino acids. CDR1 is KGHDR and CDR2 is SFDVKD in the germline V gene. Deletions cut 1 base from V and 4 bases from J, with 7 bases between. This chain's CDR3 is CATSDFRDNQPQHF. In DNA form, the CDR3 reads TGTGCCACCAGTGATTTCCGCGATAATCAGCCCCAGCATTTT.

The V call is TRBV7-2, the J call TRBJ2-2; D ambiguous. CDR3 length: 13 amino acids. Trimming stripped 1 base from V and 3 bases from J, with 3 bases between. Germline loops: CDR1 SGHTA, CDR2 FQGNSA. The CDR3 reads CASSLVYTGELFF. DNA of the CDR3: TGTGCCAGCAGCTTAGTCTACACCGGGGAGCTGTTTTTT.

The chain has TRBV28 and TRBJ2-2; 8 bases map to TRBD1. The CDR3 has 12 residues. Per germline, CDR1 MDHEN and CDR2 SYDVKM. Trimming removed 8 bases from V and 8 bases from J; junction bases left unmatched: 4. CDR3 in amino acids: CASGQGWGELFF. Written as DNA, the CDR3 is TGTGCCAGCGGACAGGGTTGGGGGGAGCTGTTTTTT.

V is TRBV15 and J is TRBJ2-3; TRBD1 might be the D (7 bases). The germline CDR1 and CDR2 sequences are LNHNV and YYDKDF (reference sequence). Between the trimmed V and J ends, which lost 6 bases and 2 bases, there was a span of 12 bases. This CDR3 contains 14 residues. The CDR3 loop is CATRRDRNTDTQYF. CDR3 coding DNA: TGTGCCACCAGGCGGGACAGAAACACAGATACGCAGTATTTT.

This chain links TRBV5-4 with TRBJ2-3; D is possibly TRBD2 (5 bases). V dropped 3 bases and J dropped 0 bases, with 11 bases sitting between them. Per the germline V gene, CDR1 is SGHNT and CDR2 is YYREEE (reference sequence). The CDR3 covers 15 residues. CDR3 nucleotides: TGTGCCAGCAGCTCTAGCCAAACTAGCACAGATACGCAGTATTTT. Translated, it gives CASSSSQTSTDTQYF.

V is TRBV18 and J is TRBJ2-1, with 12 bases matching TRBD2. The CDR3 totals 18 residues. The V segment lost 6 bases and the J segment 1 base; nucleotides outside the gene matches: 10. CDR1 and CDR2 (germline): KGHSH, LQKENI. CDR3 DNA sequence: TGTGCCAGCTCCCACGGACTAGCGGGACCTTCGTCCTACAATGAGCAGTTCTTC. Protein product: CASSHGLAGPSSYNEQFF.

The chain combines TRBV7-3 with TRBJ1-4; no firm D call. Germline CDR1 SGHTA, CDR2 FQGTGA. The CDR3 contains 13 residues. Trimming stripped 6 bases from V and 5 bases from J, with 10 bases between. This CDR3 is CASSRAENEKLFF. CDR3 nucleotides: TGTGCCAGCAGTCGGGCAGAAAATGAAAAACTGTTTTTT.

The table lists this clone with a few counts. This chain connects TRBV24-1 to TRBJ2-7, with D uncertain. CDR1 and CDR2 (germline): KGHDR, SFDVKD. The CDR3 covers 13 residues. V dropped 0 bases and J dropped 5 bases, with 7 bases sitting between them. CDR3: CATSDLTRNEQYF. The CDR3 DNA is TGTGCCACCAGTGATTTGACCAGGAACGAGCAGTACTTC.

The CDR3 nucleotides are TGCAGCGCCGGGGGAGCTGTAGGGGACACTGAAGCTTTCTTT. This gives the protein CSAGGAVGDTEAFF. V usage is TRBV29-1 and J usage is TRBJ1-1, with a possible D match to TRBD1 (5 bases). CDR3 length equals 14 residues. Germline assignment: CDR1 SQVTM and CDR2 ANQGSEA. V lost 7 bases, J lost 3 bases, and 18 bases lay in between.